The 25 T cell receptor beta chains listed next were all sequenced from one sample in a study of blood T cells in healthy people across ages. Through a sample-barcoded 5' primer and a J-beta primer mix, a second PCR was run for roughly 7 to 11 cycles. TCRdb passed the 5' RACE reads through MiXCR, listing each CDR3 protein once. The repertoire has roughly 830,000 distinct CDR3 sequences, 55% to 65% of them found once; the top ten carry 25% to 35%. Material: blood. These receptors all stem from a man aged 30-40 years in good health.

V gene TRBV10-3 combines with J gene TRBJ2-2, with 9 bases fitting TRBD1. The ends lost 6 bases at V and 8 bases at J; junction bases unmatched: 7. This CDR3 is built from 14 residues. The germline V gene has CDR1 ENHRY and CDR2 SYGVKD. The CDR3 region is CAISRDRDVGELFF. DNA for the CDR3: TGTGCCATCAGCCGGGACAGGGACGTAGGGGAGCTGTTTTTT.

This clonotype has a handful of counts. This chain joins TRBV7-2 and TRBJ2-3; TRBD2 matches at 13 bases. Trimming took 1 base from V and 5 from J; bases not matched to a gene: 6. The CDR3 totals 17 residues. From germline, CDR1 is SGHTA and CDR2 FQGNSA. The CDR3 sequence is CASSLGALAGGLDTQYF. The CDR3, as DNA: TGTGCCAGCAGCTTAGGGGCACTAGCGGGGGGGCTAGATACGCAGTATTTT.

The rearrangement uses TRBV4-2 and TRBJ2-3; 7 bases map to TRBD2. V was clipped by 2 bases and J by 2 bases; unmatched bases: 7. CDR3 length: 16 residues. The germline V gene has CDR1 LGHNA and CDR2 YNFKEQ. DNA of the CDR3: TGTGCCAGCAGCCAAATCCTACTAGCGACCACAGATACGCAGTATTTT. Its protein product is CASSQILLATTDTQYF.

V and J are TRBV5-1 and TRBJ2-3, with D hard to call. V was shortened by 3 bases and J by 0 bases, with 20 bases between the two germline ends. This CDR3 is 18 amino acids long. The V gene's germline CDR1 is SGHRS and CDR2 YFSETQ. CDR3 nucleotides: TGCGCCAGCAGCTCAAACCCTTCTTTACACGGAAGCACAGATACGCAGTATTTT. It codes for CASSSNPSLHGSTDTQYF.

The chain couples TRBV20-1 to TRBJ2-7, with a possible D match to TRBD2 (7 bases). The CDR3 contains 15 residues. V was clipped by 0 bases and J by 3 bases, with 15 bases between them. Per the germline V gene, CDR1 is DFQATT and CDR2 is SNEGSKA (reference sequence). The CDR3 region has the DNA TGCAGTGCTAGAGAGGGGTGGGGGGGCGGCTACGAGCAGTACTTC. Residues: CSAREGWGGGYEQYF.

This clonotype was recorded once. The V call is TRBV2, the J call TRBJ2-3; D might be TRBD2 (6 bases). Trimming stripped 11 bases from V and 0 bases from J, with 12 bases between. The CDR3 contains 13 residues. Germline CDR1 reads SNHLY; CDR2 reads FYNNEI. The CDR3 spells CAGRRDSTDTQYF. The DNA of the CDR3 is TGTGCCGGCCGGAGGGACAGCACAGATACGCAGTATTTT.

The rearrangement links TRBV28 to TRBJ2-5; TRBD1 aligns across 9 bases. The junction had 4 bases not matched to a gene; V was cut back by 6 bases and J by 5 bases. Germline lookup yields CDR1 MDHEN and CDR2 SYDVKM. The CDR3 runs 13 residues. The CDR3 loop is CASRHRGRETQYF. As DNA, the CDR3 is TGTGCCAGCAGGCACAGGGGGCGGGAGACCCAGTACTTC.

This sequence joins TRBV6-5 and TRBJ2-1; 11 bases are a match to TRBD2. There are 16 residues in the CDR3. Unmatched junction bases numbered 8, after V lost 1 base and J lost 9 bases. Germline CDR1 is MNHEY and CDR2 is SVGAGI. Here the CDR3 DNA reads TGTGCCAGCAGTTACTGGGTAGCGGGGGGGCCCGGTGAGCAGTTCTTC. Translated: CASSYWVAGGPGEQFF.

In its sample, this clonotype was seen a few times. The chain joins TRBV6-6 to TRBJ2-7; no clear D gene. The CDR3 sequence is 13 residues long. Germline CDR1 reads MNHNY; CDR2 reads SVGAGI (reference sequence). Trimming shortened V by 6 bases and J by 5 bases, and 14 bases separated the two germline ends. Here the CDR3 DNA reads TGTGCCAGCAGCCCCGTCTCCGCAAACGAGCAGTACTTC. Translated: CASSPVSANEQYF.

J is TRBJ2-3 and V is TRBV6-6, with D maybe TRBD2 (6 bases). Germline V gives CDR1 MNHNY, CDR2 SVGAGI (reference sequence). Between the trimmed V and J ends, which lost 5 bases and 6 bases, there was a span of 18 bases. This CDR3 has 15 amino acids. The chain's CDR3 is CASSTTGGAGDTQYF. The CDR3 DNA sequence: TGTGCCAGCAGTACAACTGGAGGGGCTGGGGATACGCAGTATTTT.

On this clonotype itself: Germline and junction disagree at one end, which may indicate a read error. The chain has TRBV7-3 and TRBJ2-3; D unclear. This CDR3 is built from 15 residues. The germline V gene has CDR1 SGHTA and CDR2 FQGTGA. The CDR3 nucleotides read TGTGCCGGCAGCTCGGGCCCACTAATCACAGATACGCAGTATTTT. Its protein product is CAGSSGPLITDTQYF. Full variable domain (outside the CDR3, taken from reference TRBV7-3 and TRBJ2-3): GAGVSQTPSNKVTEKGKYVELRCDPISGHTALYWYRQSLGQGPEFLIYFQGTGAADDSGLPNDRFFAVRPEGSVSTLKIQRTERGDSAVYLCAGSSGPLITDTQYFGPGTRLTVL.

The CDR3: CASPGLDNEQFF. The CDR3 DNA follows: TGTGCCAGCCCCGGACTAGACAATGAGCAGTTCTTC. V and J are TRBV7-2 and TRBJ2-1, with 7 positions matching TRBD2. This CDR3 contains 12 residues. With V trimmed by 8 bases and J by 5 bases, 3 bases remained unmatched. Germline V gene lookup returns CDR1 SGHTA and CDR2 FQGNSA.

The J gene is TRBJ2-5, the V gene TRBV5-1, with D tentatively TRBD2 (5 bases). The closer fit of TRBJ2-7 to the DNA end suggests the J call may be wrong. In germline, CDR1 is SGHRS, CDR2 YFSETQ. The CDR3 is made up of 13 amino acids. The CDR3 is CASSFGGRSEQYF. DNA for the CDR3: TGCGCCAGCAGCTTTGGCGGGCGGAGCGAGCAGTACTTC.

This clonotype was detected a few times. J is TRBJ2-6 and V is TRBV4-3; 10 bases agree with TRBD1. V gave up 3 bases and J gave up 0 bases; unmatched junction bases: 5. The CDR3 is 18 amino acids. Germline V CDR1 and CDR2: LGHNA, YSLEER. CDR3 nucleotides: TGCGCCAGCAGCCAGCAGACAGGGGGCAACTCTGGGGCCAACGTCCTGACTTTC. It codes for CASSQQTGGNSGANVLTF.

This clonotype was counted between two and nine times. This chain connects TRBV25-1 to TRBJ2-7; 8 bases agree with TRBD2. Trimming at V came to 9 bases and at J to 5 bases, leaving 15 bases not matched to a gene. Germline V gene data show CDR1 as MGHDK and CDR2 as SYGVNS. The CDR3 totals 15 residues. The CDR3 spells CASTGLEGSRNEQYF. For the CDR3, the DNA is TGTGCCAGTACGGGACTAGAAGGCTCTCGGAACGAGCAGTACTTC.

The chain is built from TRBV27 and TRBJ2-5, with D possibly matching TRBD2 (6 bases). The CDR3 spans 14 residues. Between the trimmed V and J ends, which lost 3 bases and 1 base, there was a span of 9 bases. Germline values: CDR1 MNHEY, CDR2 SMNVEV (reference sequence). CDR3 coding DNA: TGTGCCAGCAGTTTCCTAGCGAGCCAAGAGACCCAGTACTTC. Protein sequence: CASSFLASQETQYF.

The V gene is TRBV6-2 or TRBV6-3, the J gene TRBJ1-2; 8 nucleotides agree with TRBD1. The CDR3 totals 12 residues. V shed 6 bases and J 7 bases; nucleotides not matched to a gene: 4. Germline assignment: CDR1 MNHEY and CDR2 SVGEGT. CDR3 nucleotides: TGTGCCAGCAGCCAGGGGGCTTCTGGCTACACCTTC. Amino acid sequence: CASSQGASGYTF.

The V call is TRBV10-3, the J call TRBJ2-3, with 11 bases that match TRBD2. V shed 3 bases and J 0 bases; nucleotides not matched to a gene: 8. This CDR3 contains 18 residues. CDR1 is ENHRY and CDR2 is SYGVKD in the germline V gene. This CDR3 is CAISESLAGALSTDTQYF. CDR3 DNA sequence: TGTGCCATCAGTGAATCACTAGCGGGGGCTCTTAGCACAGATACGCAGTATTTT.

This chain links TRBV20-1 with TRBJ2-7; TRBD2 is a possible D gene (7 bases). Gene TRBJ2-5 matches the end of the DNA better, so the J call may be wrong. The CDR3 is made up of 15 amino acids. CDR1 is DFQATT and CDR2 is SNEGSKA in the germline V gene (reference sequence). CDR3 DNA: TGCAGTGCTATTGGGGGGGGGGCCGCTCGGGAGACCCAGTACTTC. This gives the protein CSAIGGGAARETQYF.

This chain joins TRBV12-3 or TRBV12-4 and TRBJ2-3, with D perhaps TRBD1 (5 bases). There are 12 residues in the CDR3. Trimming cost V 1 base and J 11 bases, with 10 bases left between them. The CDR3 loop reads CASSLEGKKQYF. CDR3 nucleotides: TGTGCCAGCAGTTTAGAGGGGAAGAAGCAGTATTTT.

The CDR3 loop is CAISGQGSSANSPLHF. The CDR3 DNA reads as TGTGCCATCAGTGGACAGGGCTCTTCTGCTAATTCACCCCTCCACTTT. This sequence joins TRBV10-3 and TRBJ1-6, with 7 bases identical to TRBD1. Germline lookup yields CDR1 ENHRY and CDR2 SYGVKD. The CDR3 sequence is 16 residues long. V lost 4 bases to trimming and J lost 6 bases; unmatched junction nucleotides: 9.

There are a few counts of this clonotype. The rearrangement links TRBV7-9 to TRBJ1-1; D remains unclear. This CDR3 has 15 residues. V was pared by 8 bases and J by 1 base, with 17 bases between. Per the germline V gene, CDR1 is SEHNR and CDR2 is FQNEAQ (reference sequence). CDR3 bases: TGTGCCAGCCGGTCCGGCGCCGTCACGAACACTGAAGCTTTCTTT. Its translation: CASRSGAVTNTEAFF. Together with reference TRBV7-9 and TRBJ1-1, the CDR3 gives the full variable domain: DTGVSQNPRHKITKRGQNVTFRCDPISEHNRLYWYRQTLGQGPEFLTYFQNEAQLEKSRLLSDRFSAERPKGSFSTLEIQRTEQGDSAMYLCASRSGAVTNTEAFFGQGTRLTVV.

The chain joins TRBV6-6 to TRBJ2-1, with TRBD1 matching over 9 bases. The germline CDR1 and CDR2 sequences are MNHNY and SVGAGI (reference sequence). The CDR3 is 15 residues long. The V segment lost 0 bases and the J segment 13 bases; nucleotides outside the gene matches: 10. CDR3 nucleotides: TGTGCCAGCAGTTACTCGGGACAGGGAGGAGAGACCCAGTTCTTC. Its translation is CASSYSGQGGETQFF.

The CDR3 loop is CASKKLRSSYEQYF. The CDR3 DNA sequence: TGTGCCAGCAAAAAACTCAGGAGCTCCTACGAGCAGTACTTC. The chain uses TRBV28 and TRBJ2-7; D uncertain. V lost 7 bases and J lost 0, with 13 bases in between. CDR3 size: 14 residues. In germline, CDR1 is MDHEN, CDR2 SYDVKM. Complete variable domain (other parts from reference TRBV28 and TRBJ2-7): DVKVTQSSRYLVKRTGEKVFLECVQDMDHENMFWYRQDPGLGLRLIYFSYDVKMKEKGDIPEGYSVSREKKERFSLILESASTNQTSMYLCASKKLRSSYEQYFGPGTRLTVT.

The rearrangement joins TRBV7-2 to TRBJ2-1; 11 bases fit TRBD2. V lost 4 bases to trimming and J lost 4 bases; unmatched junction nucleotides: 6. The CDR3 contains 16 residues. CDR1 is SGHTA and CDR2 is FQGNSA in the germline V gene. The CDR3 reads CASSWNLAGGYNEQFF. The CDR3 region has the DNA TGTGCCAGCAGCTGGAACCTAGCGGGGGGTTACAATGAGCAGTTCTTC. The variable domain in full, completed from reference TRBV7-2 and TRBJ2-1, reads GAGVSQSPSNKVTEKGKDVELRCDPISGHTALYWYRQSLGQGLEFLIYFQGNSAPDKSGLPSDRFSAERTGGSVSTLTIQRTQQEDSAVYLCASSWNLAGGYNEQFFGPGTRLTVL.